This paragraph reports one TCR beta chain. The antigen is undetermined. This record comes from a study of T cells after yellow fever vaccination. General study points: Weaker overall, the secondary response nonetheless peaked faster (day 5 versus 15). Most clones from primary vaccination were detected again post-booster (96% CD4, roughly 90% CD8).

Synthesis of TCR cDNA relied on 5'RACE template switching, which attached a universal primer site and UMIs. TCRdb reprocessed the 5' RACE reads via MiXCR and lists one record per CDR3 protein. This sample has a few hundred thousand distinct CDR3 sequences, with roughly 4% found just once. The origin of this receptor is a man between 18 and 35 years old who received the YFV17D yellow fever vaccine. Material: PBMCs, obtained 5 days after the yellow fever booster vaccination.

The CDR3 nucleotides read TGTGCCACCAGTGAGGGATATAACACCGAGCAGTACTTC. This encodes CATSEGYNTEQYF. The chain is built from TRBV24-1 and TRBJ2-7, with unresolved D. The CDR3 is 13 residues long. Germline CDR1 KGHDR, CDR2 SFDVKD. V was clipped by 4 bases and J by 6 bases, with 12 bases between them.